Listed below are T cell receptor beta chains from one sample, sequenced in a study of blood T cell repertoires in COVID-19. Clones were read by immunoSEQ multiplex PCR, and TCRdb kept only the in-frame ones, dropping some. The repertoire consists of fewer than 350,000 clones, with over 75% occurring once and the leading ten covering about 8%. Material: peripheral blood. The receptors come from a woman in her forties or fifties who had recovered from COVID-19. The CDR3 runs from the conserved cysteine through the conserved F or W. A D gene is named only where the DNA matches it firmly. For some rows the clone size is stated as once, few or many, or as a class when expanded; others skip it.

length	J	size	D	V	CDR3	DNA
15	TRBJ2-1	.	.	TRBV2	CASSRTDLTYNEQFF	TGTGCCAGCAGTCGGACAGACCTTACCTACAATGAGCAGTTCTTC
12	TRBJ2-1	few	TRBD1	TRBV29-1	CSAGQGGDEQFF	TGCAGCGCAGGACAGGGCGGGGATGAGCAGTTCTTC
15	TRBJ2-7	.	TRBD2	TRBV5-5	CASSLYRDYHYEQYF	TGTGCCAGCAGCTTGTATCGGGACTACCACTACGAGCAGTACTTC
14	TRBJ2-1	.	.	TRBV28	CASSLNYFYNEQFF	TGTGCCAGCAGTTTAAACTATTTTTACAATGAGCAGTTCTTC
13	TRBJ2-2	.	.	TRBV2	CASKPQNTGELFF	TGTGCCAGCAAACCTCAGAATACCGGGGAGCTGTTTTTT
13	TRBJ1-1	.	.	TRBV19	CASSISGSTEAFF	TGTGCCAGTAGTATATCGGGTTCCACTGAAGCTTTCTTT
14	TRBJ1-5	.	.	TRBV4-3	CASSQVHSNQPQHF	TGCGCCAGCAGCCAAGTTCATAGCAATCAGCCCCAGCATTTT
14	TRBJ2-2	.	.	TRBV7-9	CASSLLEGFGELFF	TGTGCCAGCAGCTTATTGGAGGGTTTTGGGGAGCTGTTTTTT
17	TRBJ2-7	once	TRBD1	TRBV6-2/TRBV6-3	CASSYSAPGQGPSEQYF	TGTGCCAGCAGTTACTCGGCGCCGGGACAGGGCCCCTCGGAGCAGTACTTC
11	TRBJ2-7	.	.	TRBV14	CASSLGYEQYF	TGTGCCAGCAGCCTCGGCTACGAGCAGTACTTC
13	TRBJ2-7	.	.	TRBV29-1	CSVENGAGYEQYF	TGCAGCGTTGAGAATGGGGCGGGGTACGAGCAGTACTTC
13	TRBJ2-1	.	TRBD2	TRBV29-1	CSVVTSGSYEQFF	TGCAGCGTCGTGACTAGCGGGAGCTATGAGCAGTTCTTC
20	TRBJ2-6	.	TRBD1	TRBV13	CASSRINPYDRDSGANVLTF	TGTGCCAGCAGCCGAATAAACCCATACGACAGGGACTCTGGGGCCAACGTCCTGACTTTC
15	TRBJ2-7	.	TRBD2	TRBV7-9	CASSYVALAEREQYF	TGTGCCAGCAGCTACGTAGCGCTAGCGGAGAGAGAGCAGTACTTC
14	TRBJ2-1	.	.	TRBV10-3	CAISDRDKRYEQFF	TGTGCCATCAGTGACCGGGACAAGCGATATGAGCAGTTCTTC
14	TRBJ1-5	.	.	TRBV5-6	CASSLGQYNQPQHF	TGTGCCAGCAGCTTGGGACAGTACAATCAGCCCCAGCATTTT
15	TRBJ1-2	.	.	TRBV9	CASSVRTDSWGGYTF	TGTGCCAGCAGCGTGCGGACGGACTCCTGGGGTGGCTACACCTTC
14	TRBJ2-2	.	.	TRBV6-5	CASSYNRVTGELFF	TGTGCCAGCAGTTACAACAGGGTCACCGGGGAGCTGTTTTTT
13	TRBJ1-2	.	.	TRBV10-3	CATRPYSNNGYTF	TGTGCCACCCGACCATACAGTAACAATGGCTACACCTTC
15	TRBJ2-5	.	TRBD1	TRBV19	CASSTPAGGSETQYF	TGTGCCAGTAGTACCCCGGCAGGGGGCTCGGAGACCCAGTACTTC
12	TRBJ2-3	few	TRBD2	TRBV29-1	CSVERGGSTQYF	TGCAGCGTGGAACGGGGAGGGAGTACGCAGTATTTT
14	TRBJ1-3	.	.	TRBV28	CASSLLNAGNTIYF	TGTGCCAGCAGTTTACTAAACGCGGGGAACACCATATATTTT
15	TRBJ2-1	.	.	TRBV20-1	CSASIGSTVSSEQFF	TGCAGTGCAAGTATCGGGAGTACAGTTTCAAGTGAGCAGTTCTTC
15	TRBJ1-2	.	.	TRBV6-2/TRBV6-3	CASRYGPSANYGYTF	TGTGCCAGCAGATACGGCCCTTCAGCTAACTATGGCTACACCTTC
14	TRBJ1-6	.	.	TRBV5-1	CASSHGQTNSPLHF	TGCGCCAGCAGCCATGGACAGACTAATTCACCCCTCCACTTT
13	TRBJ2-5	.	.	TRBV5-5	CASSVVLQETQYF	TGTGCCAGCAGCGTGGTCCTCCAAGAGACCCAGTACTTC
15	TRBJ2-1	.	.	TRBV2	CASNPQSGAYNEQFF	TGTGCCAGCAATCCACAGTCGGGGGCCTACAATGAGCAGTTCTTC
13	TRBJ1-1	.	TRBD1	TRBV18	CASSPTGDTEAFF	TGTGCCAGCTCACCCACAGGGGACACTGAAGCTTTCTTT
14	TRBJ2-5	once	.	TRBV7-2	CASSLEGGLETQYF	TGTGCCAGCAGCTTAGAGGGCGGACTAGAGACCCAGTACTTC
16	TRBJ2-1	.	TRBD2	TRBV27	CASSFRLAGAYNEQFF	TGTGCCAGCAGTTTTAGGCTAGCGGGGGCCTACAATGAGCAGTTCTTC
14	TRBJ2-5	.	TRBD2	TRBV10-2	CASSSRRGVETQYF	TGCGCCAGCAGTTCCCGGCGGGGGGTCGAGACCCAGTACTTC
18	TRBJ1-1	.	.	TRBV4-3	CASSQRGGRDSDWTEAFF	TGCGCCAGCAGCCAAAGGGGAGGGAGGGATTCGGATTGGACTGAAGCTTTCTTT
17	TRBJ2-2	.	TRBD1	TRBV14	CASSQDAAGGYTGELFF	TGTGCCAGCAGCCAAGATGCGGCAGGGGGTTACACCGGGGAGCTGTTTTTT
14	TRBJ2-5	.	TRBD1	TRBV5-1	CASKTGQGVETQYF	TGCGCCAGCAAGACCGGACAGGGGGTCGAGACCCAGTACTTC
15	TRBJ2-7	.	TRBD1	TRBV7-2	CASSLVGGRDRWQYF	TGTGCCAGCAGCTTAGTAGGGGGCAGGGATAGGTGGCAGTACTTC
16	TRBJ2-3	.	.	TRBV27	CASSFSVLAESDTQYF	TGTGCCAGCAGTTTTTCGGTGTTAGCGGAATCAGATACGCAGTATTTT
17	TRBJ2-1	.	TRBD2	TRBV5-1	CASSLVPPSGGYNEQFF	TGCGCCAGCAGCTTGGTACCCCCTAGCGGAGGCTACAATGAGCAGTTCTTC
12	TRBJ2-5	.	.	TRBV28	CASSPFQFGQYF	TGTGCCAGCAGCCCTTTCCAGTTTGGCCAGTACTTC
17	TRBJ1-6	.	.	TRBV28	CASSTGQQEGVNSPLHF	TGTGCCAGCAGTACAGGACAGCAAGAGGGGGTTAATTCACCCCTCCACTTT
14	TRBJ2-1	once	TRBD2	TRBV30	CAWRSGTSYNEQFF	TGTGCCTGGAGAAGCGGGACCTCGTACAATGAGCAGTTCTTC
15	TRBJ2-7	few	TRBD2	TRBV6-6	CASSYVLAGSYEQYF	TGTGCCAGCAGTTACGTTTTAGCGGGATCCTACGAGCAGTACTTC
14	TRBJ2-1	once	TRBD2	TRBV28	CASSRLAGYNEQFF	TGTGCCAGCAGTCGACTAGCGGGGTACAATGAGCAGTTCTTC
13	TRBJ2-7	.	.	TRBV5-4	CASSFWQSHEQYF	TGTGCCAGCAGCTTTTGGCAGTCCCACGAGCAGTACTTC
16	TRBJ2-1	.	.	TRBV25-1	CASSDSPPDSYNEQFF	TGTGCCAGCAGTGACTCACCGCCGGACAGTTACAATGAGCAGTTCTTC
13	TRBJ1-1	.	.	TRBV6-2/TRBV6-3	CASSYSRPGMAFF	TGTGCCAGCAGTTACTCGAGGCCGGGGATGGCTTTCTTT
14	TRBJ1-1	.	TRBD1	TRBV4-3	CASSPGDSPAEAFF	TGCGCCAGCAGCCCAGGGGACAGTCCGGCTGAAGCTTTCTTT
15	TRBJ2-3	once	TRBD1	TRBV5-4	CASSSPGQGTDTQYF	TGTGCCAGCAGCTCCCCGGGACAGGGAACAGATACGCAGTATTTT
16	TRBJ2-2	few	TRBD2	TRBV3-1/TRBV3-2	CASSSWGGSNTGELFF	TGTGCCAGCAGCTCCTGGGGGGGATCGAACACCGGGGAGCTGTTTTTT
16	TRBJ2-7	once	.	TRBV28	CASSLTGPYTLDEQYF	TGTGCCAGCAGTTTAACAGGGCCATATACCCTTGACGAGCAGTACTTC
13	TRBJ1-2	.	.	TRBV5-1	CASSLAGHYGYTF	TGCGCCAGCAGCTTGGCAGGTCACTATGGCTACACCTTC
14	TRBJ2-7	.	TRBD1	TRBV6-1	CASSEGQGSDEQYF	TGTGCCAGCAGTGAAGGACAGGGGTCGGACGAGCAGTACTTC
16	TRBJ1-3	.	TRBD1	TRBV7-2	CASSLAGGQGFNTIYF	TGTGCCAGCAGCTTAGCCGGCGGACAGGGTTTTAACACCATATATTTT
14	TRBJ2-7	.	TRBD2	TRBV30	CAWRAWGGDYEQYF	TGTGCCTGGAGGGCTTGGGGGGGGGACTACGAGCAGTACTTC
16	TRBJ2-7	.	.	TRBV28	CASSHGGPRASYEQYF	TGTGCCAGCAGCCACGGGGGGCCTCGCGCCTCCTACGAGCAGTACTTC
16	TRBJ1-5	.	TRBD1	TRBV15	CATSRDPGQGNQPQHF	TGTGCCACCAGCAGAGATCCGGGACAGGGGAATCAGCCCCAGCATTTT